The 10 T cell receptor beta chains listed next were all sequenced from one sample in a study of T cells in women clearing cervical HPV infection. The table came from immunoSEQ multiplex PCR; TCRdb's copy has only in-frame clones and leaves some out. The sample yields around 28,000 clones, of which the top ten take up under 5%. Sequenced sample: blood buffy coat. Receptor source: a woman aged 18 to 75 with a cervical HPV16 infection that either progressed to CIN3+ or cleared (not recorded which).

With respect to this clone: The CDR3 extends 3 residues past the end of the read, so its final part is completed from the germline J gene. The J gene is TRBJ2-3, the V gene TRBV7-2, with 9 bases matching TRBD2. The CDR3 spans 15 residues. Germline lookup yields CDR1 SGHTA and CDR2 FQGNSA. Unmatched junction bases numbered 5, after V lost 2 bases and J lost 5 bases. Partial CDR3 DNA: TGTGCCAGCAGCTTATTAGCGGGGGAGCAAGATACG. It specifies CASSLLAGEQDT. The entire CDR3 is CASSLLAGEQDTQYF.

A remark on this clone: Read data end 3 residues before the CDR3 end; the end is taken from the germline J gene. V usage is TRBV19 and J usage is TRBJ2-3; 8 nucleotides agree with TRBD1. V gave up 8 bases and J gave up 3 bases; unmatched junction bases: 7. CDR3 length equals 14 residues. Germline V gene data show CDR1 as LNHDA and CDR2 as SQIVND (reference sequence). The sequenced CDR3 bases are TGTGCCAGTCACTCAGGACAGGGAACAGATACG. Its protein is CASHSGQGTDT. The CDR3 reads in full as CASHSGQGTDTQYF.

Concerning this clone: Read sequence stops 3 residues before the CDR3 end, and the germline J gene provides the missing end. The V call is TRBV28, the J call TRBJ2-3; a weak D match, TRBD2 (5 bases). The V gene lost 6 bases and the J gene lost 6 bases, with 16 bases spanning the gap. The CDR3 extends over 14 amino acids. Germline V gene sequence: CDR1 MDHEN, CDR2 SYDVKM. The CDR3 reads CASRPGRGGDTQYF. Incomplete CDR3 DNA: TGTGCCAGCAGGCCAGGTCGGGGTGGTGATACG.

As for this clone: The CDR3 extends 3 residues past the end of the read, so its final part is completed from the germline J gene. The chain is built from TRBV28 and TRBJ1-6, with 7 bases aligning to TRBD1. With V trimmed by 2 bases and J by 9 bases, 7 bases remained unmatched. Germline CDR1 MDHEN, CDR2 SYDVKM. This CDR3 is 15 amino acids long. The CDR3 sequence: CASSLLTGEFSPLHF. The sequenced part of the CDR3 DNA is TGTGCCAGCAGTTTACTAACAGGGGAGTTTTCACCC.

Details on this clone: The CDR3 goes on 3 residues after the read ends, and that part is filled in from the germline J gene. This rearrangement joins TRBV10-3 to TRBJ2-7; D is unresolved. The ends were cut back, 6 bases at V and 1 base at J, with 10 bases in the middle. Germline values: CDR1 ENHRY, CDR2 SYGVKD. The CDR3 runs to 13 residues. CDR3 amino acids: CAISLDLSYEQYF. The covered CDR3 bases are TGTGCCATCAGCTTAGACTTGTCCTACGAG.

On this clone: The missing CDR3 end, 3 residues past where the read stops, is filled in from the germline J gene. V usage is TRBV29-1 and J usage is TRBJ2-5; 10 bases fit TRBD1. CDR3 length equals 13 residues. J lost 4 bases, V lost 6 bases, and 5 bases had no gene match. Per germline, CDR1 SQVTM and CDR2 ANQGSEA. The CDR3 DNA, read in part, is TGCAGCGTCAGACAGGGGGCGGGAGAGACC. Translated: CSVRQGAGET. From start to end, the CDR3 is CSVRQGAGETQYF.

The sequenced CDR3 bases are TGTGCCTGGGACCAGGGGTTGGATCAGCCC. Amino acids: CAWDQGLDQP. The entire CDR3 protein is CAWDQGLDQPQHF. The chain couples TRBV30 to TRBJ1-5; TRBD1 is a possible D gene (6 bases). The read stops 3 residues short of the end of the CDR3; the missing end is completed from the germline J gene. CDR1 GTSNPN and CDR2 SVGIG come from the germline V gene (reference sequence). This CDR3 has 13 amino acids. Trimming removed 5 bases at V and 5 bases at J, with 13 bases between.

Regarding this clone: The CDR3 extends 3 residues past the end of the read, so its final part is completed from the germline J gene. The genes are TRBV7-9 and TRBJ2-5; maybe TRBD2 (6 bases). This CDR3 region has 13 residues. Germline lookup yields CDR1 SEHNR and CDR2 FQNEAQ (reference sequence). Trimming pared 5 bases from V and 1 base from J, leaving 8 bases between. This CDR3 reads CASSLSGQETQYF. The part of the CDR3 DNA that was read is TGTGCCAGCAGCCTTAGCGGCCAAGAGACC. Filled out from reference TRBV7-9 and TRBJ2-5, the complete variable domain reads DTGVSQNPRHKITKRGQNVTFRCDPISEHNRLYWYRQTLGQGPEFLTYFQNEAQLEKSRLLSDRFSAERPKGSFSTLEIQRTEQGDSAMYLCASSLSGQETQYFGPGTRLLVL.

Comment on this clone: The CDR3 end falls 3 residues outside the read, so it is completed with the germline J gene. V usage is TRBV30 and J usage is TRBJ1-1; D perhaps matches TRBD1 (6 bases). Trimming stripped 2 bases from V and 1 base from J, with 8 bases between. The CDR3 has 13 residues. Germline values: CDR1 GTSNPN, CDR2 SVGIG (reference sequence). The CDR3 bases that were read are TGTGCCTGGAGTAGGGGGTCGAACACTGAA. Its translation: CAWSRGSNTE. The full CDR3 sequence reads CAWSRGSNTEAFF.

A word on this clone: With the read ending 3 residues before the CDR3 end, the germline J gene is used to fill in that end. The chain joins TRBV23-1 to TRBJ2-5, with 9 bases matching TRBD1. TRBV23-1 carries the ORF label, with uncertain function. The CDR3 sequence is 17 residues long. V lost 8 bases to trimming and J lost 2 bases; unmatched junction nucleotides: 15. CDR3 bases read: TGCGCCAGCTCATTTAGGGGGACAGGGTGGACTCAAGAGACC. It specifies CASSFRGTGWTQET. The full-length CDR3 reads as CASSFRGTGWTQETQYF.